The 18 T cell receptor beta chains below all came from one sample that was sequenced in a study of Ad26.COV2.S vaccination and SARS-CoV-2 variants. The table came from immunoSEQ multiplex PCR; TCRdb's copy has only in-frame clones and leaves some out. The sample shows about 350,000 clones, 90% to 95% of them seen only once. Specimen: peripheral blood, collected after recovery from COVID-19. The receptor source for this set is a human donor who had recovered from COVID-19.

This chain joins TRBV12-3 or TRBV12-4 and TRBJ2-3, with a possible D match to TRBD2 (6 bases). This CDR3 comprises 13 residues. Trimming shortened V by 6 bases and J by 11 bases, and 18 bases separated the two germline ends. The CDR3 loop is CASSLDRGNKQYF. The DNA of the CDR3 is TGTGCCAGCAGCCTTGACCGGGGGAATAAGCAGTATTTT.

This clone was observed a single time. The chain couples TRBV6-2 or TRBV6-3 to TRBJ1-1, with a tentative D call TRBD1 (5 bases). V shed 5 bases and J shed 0 bases, with 22 bases lying between them. This CDR3 spans 18 amino acids. Germline V gene lookup returns CDR1 MNHEY and CDR2 SVGEGT. CDR3 sequence reads: CASSPPQGLGTVNTEAFF. CDR3 coding DNA: TGTGCCAGCAGTCCCCCCCAGGGACTAGGCACTGTGAACACTGAAGCTTTCTTT.

CDR3 loop: CASSFWDTEAFF. In nucleotides, the CDR3 is TGTGCCAGCAGCTTCTGGGACACTGAAGCTTTCTTT. The chain employs TRBV5-6 and TRBJ1-1; D ambiguous. V shed 2 bases and J shed 3 bases, with 5 bases lying between them. Germline V gives CDR1 SGHDT, CDR2 YYEEEE. The CDR3 spans 12 residues.

V gene TRBV2 combines with J gene TRBJ1-5, with D tentatively TRBD1 (6 bases). The length of the CDR3 is 14 residues. Germline V gene sequence: CDR1 SNHLY, CDR2 FYNNEI. V lost 4 bases to trimming and J lost 1 base, with 8 bases between them. CDR3 in DNA: TGTGCCAGCAGTGCCCAGGGGAGCAATCAGCCCCAGCATTTT. As protein: CASSAQGSNQPQHF.

The rearrangement joins TRBV10-1 to TRBJ2-2, with unresolved D. The V and J ends lost 2 bases and 1 base respectively, with 11 bases between them. The germline V gene encodes CDR1 WNHNN and CDR2 SYGVQD (reference sequence). This CDR3 region has 16 residues. CDR3 amino acids: CASSEPPTMNTGELFF. CDR3 coding DNA: TGCGCCAGCAGTGAGCCACCCACTATGAACACCGGGGAGCTGTTTTTT.

The count of this clone is one. This sequence joins TRBV27 and TRBJ2-7; D remains ambiguous. CDR3 length: 13 amino acids. Germline V gene data show CDR1 as MNHEY and CDR2 as SMNVEV (reference sequence). The ends were cut back, 8 bases at V and 4 bases at J, with 15 bases in the middle. CDR3 amino acids: CASARHTFYEQYF. CDR3 nucleotide sequence: TGTGCCAGCGCTAGACACACATTTTACGAGCAGTACTTC.

This clone has only one observation. The CDR3 here is CASSRKQTGGPGNTIYF. The CDR3 DNA reads TGTGCCAGCAGTCGAAAGCAGACAGGGGGACCTGGAAACACCATATATTTT. This chain connects TRBV2 to TRBJ1-3; 9 positions match TRBD1. The V gene end was trimmed by 5 bases and the J gene end by 2 bases; junction bases not matched to a gene: 10. CDR3 length: 17 residues. CDR1 and CDR2 (germline): SNHLY, FYNNEI.

The chain employs TRBV15 and TRBJ1-1, with TRBD1 matching over 7 bases. The germline V gene encodes CDR1 LNHNV and CDR2 YYDKDF (reference sequence). V lost 8 bases, J lost 0 bases, and 9 bases stayed unmatched. The CDR3 sequence is 15 residues long. As DNA, the CDR3 is TGTGCCACCCTCCGGGCAGGGGGGATGAACACTGAAGCTTTCTTT. It is translated as CATLRAGGMNTEAFF.

The J gene is TRBJ1-1, the V gene TRBV12-5, with D unclear. The germline V gene has CDR1 LGHNT and CDR2 FRNRAP. The CDR3 runs 11 residues. V lost 2 bases and J lost 2, with 0 bases in between. The CDR3 protein is CASGLNTEAFF. In nucleotides, the CDR3 is TGTGCTAGTGGTTTGAACACTGAAGCTTTCTTT.

This clone was counted between two and nine times. The chain joins TRBV7-2 to TRBJ2-7, with 13 bases lining up with TRBD2. Germline V CDR1 and CDR2: SGHTA, FQGNSA. The CDR3 sequence is 15 residues long. V was clipped by 3 bases and J by 3 bases; unmatched bases: 2. CDR3: CASSFTSGGVYEQYF. The CDR3 DNA follows: TGTGCCAGCAGCTTTACTAGCGGGGGGGTCTACGAGCAGTACTTC.

The chain recombines TRBV29-1 with TRBJ1-2; D ambiguous. Germline V gene data show CDR1 as SQVTM and CDR2 as ANQGSEA. The CDR3 covers 11 residues. V dropped 4 bases and J dropped 4 bases, with 7 bases sitting between them. The CDR3 region is CSVVGIYGYTF. In DNA form, the CDR3 reads TGCAGCGTTGTCGGGATCTATGGCTACACCTTC. Full variable domain (outside the CDR3, taken from reference TRBV29-1 and TRBJ1-2): SAVISQKPSRDICQRGTSLTIQCQVDSQVTMMFWYRQQPGQSLTLIATANQGSEATYESGFVIDKFPISRPNLTFSTLTVSNMSPEDSSIYLCSVVGIYGYTFGSGTRLTVV.

V usage is TRBV7-8 and J usage is TRBJ2-7; TRBD2 matches 9 bases. This CDR3 region has 18 residues. V lost 0 bases, J lost 0 bases, and 9 bases stayed unmatched. CDR1 and CDR2 from the germline V gene are SGHVS and FQNEAQ. In DNA, the CDR3 is TGTGCCAGCAGCTTAGCGAAGCGGGGGGCTACATTCTCCTACGAGCAGTACTTC. Amino acid sequence: CASSLAKRGATFSYEQYF.

J is TRBJ1-6 and V is TRBV15; maybe TRBD1 (5 bases). The CDR3 is 18 residues long. V was pared by 0 bases and J by 0 bases, with 12 bases between. Germline V gene lookup returns CDR1 LNHNV and CDR2 YYDKDF (reference sequence). CDR3 in amino acids: CATSRDFGAFSYNSPLHF. The CDR3 DNA reads TGTGCCACCAGCAGAGATTTCGGGGCTTTCTCCTATAATTCACCCCTCCACTTT.

V usage is TRBV27 and J usage is TRBJ2-5; a weak D match, TRBD2 (6 bases). The germline gives CDR1 MNHEY, CDR2 SMNVEV (reference sequence). CDR3 length: 15 amino acids. V lost 3 bases to trimming and J lost 1 base, with 12 bases between them. CDR3 sequence (DNA): TGTGCCAGCAGTTTGACTAGGACGGCCCAAGAGACCCAGTACTTC. This translates into CASSLTRTAQETQYF.

The chain carries TRBV7-9 and TRBJ1-1, with D possibly TRBD1 on 5 matching bases. CDR3 length: 14 residues. The V gene lost 4 bases and the J gene lost 1 base, with 10 bases spanning the gap. CDR1 is SEHNR and CDR2 is FQNEAQ in the germline V gene (reference sequence). The CDR3 bases are TGTGCCAGCAGCTCCCAGGGATCGAACACTGAAGCTTTCTTT. It specifies CASSSQGSNTEAFF.

This clone is a singleton in its sample. The chain has TRBV6-6 and TRBJ2-7, with D hard to call. CDR1 is MNHNY and CDR2 is SVGAGI in the germline V gene (reference sequence). The CDR3 extends over 16 amino acids. The V gene lost 4 bases and the J gene lost 7 bases, with 23 bases spanning the gap. The DNA for the CDR3 is TGTGCCAGCAGTTTTAATGACTTGTCCACTGACGGGGAGCAGTACTTC. Its translation is CASSFNDLSTDGEQYF.

The rearrangement links TRBV11-2 to TRBJ2-2; TRBD1 agrees at 9 bases. The germline V gene has CDR1 SGHAT and CDR2 FQNNGV. The CDR3 extends over 15 amino acids. V was pared by 4 bases and J by 7 bases, with 7 bases of the junction left unmatched. CDR3 region: CASSSGTGMIGELFF. CDR3 bases: TGTGCCAGCAGCTCCGGGACAGGGATGATCGGGGAGCTGTTTTTT.

The V call is TRBV11-3, the J call TRBJ1-1; D possibly corresponds to TRBD1 (5 bases). The ends were cut back, 3 bases at V and 5 bases at J, with 13 bases in the middle. This CDR3 is 14 amino acids long. Germline CDR1 reads SGHNT; CDR2 reads YENEEA. The DNA of the CDR3 is TGTGCCAGCAGCTTCGATGGACAAATGACTGAAGCTTTCTTT. This gives the protein CASSFDGQMTEAFF. Full variable domain (remainder filled in from reference TRBV11-3 and TRBJ1-1): EAGVVQSPRYKIIEKKQPVAFWCNPISGHNTLYWYLQNLGQGPELLIRYENEEAVDDSQLPKDRFSAERLKGVDSTLKIQPAELGDSAVYLCASSFDGQMTEAFFGQGTRLTVV.